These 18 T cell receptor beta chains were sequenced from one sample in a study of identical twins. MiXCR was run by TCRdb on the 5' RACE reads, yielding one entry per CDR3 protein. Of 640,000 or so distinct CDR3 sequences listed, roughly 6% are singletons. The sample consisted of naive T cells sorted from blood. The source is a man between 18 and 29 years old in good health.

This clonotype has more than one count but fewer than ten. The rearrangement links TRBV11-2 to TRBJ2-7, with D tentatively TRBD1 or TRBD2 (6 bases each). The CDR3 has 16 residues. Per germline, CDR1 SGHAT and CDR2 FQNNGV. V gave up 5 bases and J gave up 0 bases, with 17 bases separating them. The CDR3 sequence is CASSRGLFSVSYEQYF. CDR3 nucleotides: TGTGCCAGCAGCCGGGGGCTTTTTAGCGTCTCCTACGAGCAGTACTTC.

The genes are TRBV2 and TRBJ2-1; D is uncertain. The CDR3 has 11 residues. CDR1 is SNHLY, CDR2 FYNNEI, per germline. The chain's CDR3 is CAPDRTDEQFF. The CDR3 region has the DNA TGTGCGCCGGATCGAACCGATGAGCAGTTCTTC.

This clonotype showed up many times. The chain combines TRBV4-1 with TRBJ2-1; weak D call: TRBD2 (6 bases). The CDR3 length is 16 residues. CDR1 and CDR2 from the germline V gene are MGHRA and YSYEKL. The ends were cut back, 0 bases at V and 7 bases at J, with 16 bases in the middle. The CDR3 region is CASSQDPGSGDNEQFF. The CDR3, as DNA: TGCGCCAGCAGCCAAGACCCGGGGTCGGGAGATAATGAGCAGTTCTTC.

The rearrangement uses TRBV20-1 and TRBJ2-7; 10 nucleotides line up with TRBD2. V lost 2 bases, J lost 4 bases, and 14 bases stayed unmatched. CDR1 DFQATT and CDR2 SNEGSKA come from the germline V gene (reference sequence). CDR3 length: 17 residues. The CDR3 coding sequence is TGCAGTGCTAGACCCGACCTCGAGCGGGAGGGCCCGTACGAGCAGTACTTC. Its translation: CSARPDLEREGPYEQYF.

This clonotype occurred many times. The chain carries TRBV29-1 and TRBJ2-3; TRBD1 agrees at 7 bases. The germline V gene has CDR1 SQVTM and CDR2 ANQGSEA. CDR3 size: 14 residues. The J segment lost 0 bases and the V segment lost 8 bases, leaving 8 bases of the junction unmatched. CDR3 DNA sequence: TGCAGCACTCAAGACAGGGCGAGCACAGATACGCAGTATTTT. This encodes CSTQDRASTDTQYF.

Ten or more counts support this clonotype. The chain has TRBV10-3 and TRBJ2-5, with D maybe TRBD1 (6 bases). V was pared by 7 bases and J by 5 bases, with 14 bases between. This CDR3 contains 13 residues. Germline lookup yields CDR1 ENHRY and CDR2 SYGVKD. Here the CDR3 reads CAINRDRLETQYF. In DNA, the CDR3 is TGTGCCATCAACAGGGACCGTTTGGAGACCCAGTACTTC.

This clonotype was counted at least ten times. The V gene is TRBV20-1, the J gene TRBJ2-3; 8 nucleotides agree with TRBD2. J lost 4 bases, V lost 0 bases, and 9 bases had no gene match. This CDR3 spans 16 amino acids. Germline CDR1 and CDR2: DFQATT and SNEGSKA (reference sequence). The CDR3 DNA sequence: TGCAGTGCTAGAGATTCGCCACTAGCGGAACCAGATACGCAGTATTTT. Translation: CSARDSPLAEPDTQYF.

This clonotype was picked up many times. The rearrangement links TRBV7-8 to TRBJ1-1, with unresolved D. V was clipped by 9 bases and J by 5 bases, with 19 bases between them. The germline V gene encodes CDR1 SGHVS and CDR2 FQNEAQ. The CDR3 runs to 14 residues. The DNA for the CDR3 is TGTGCCAGTCTAACGGCGGCGGGAGATACTGAAGCTTTCTTT. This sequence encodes CASLTAAGDTEAFF.

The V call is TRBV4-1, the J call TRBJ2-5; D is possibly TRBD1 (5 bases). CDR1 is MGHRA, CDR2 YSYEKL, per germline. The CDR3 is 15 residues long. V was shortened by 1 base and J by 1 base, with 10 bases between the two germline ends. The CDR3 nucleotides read TGCGCCAGCAGCCAAGGGAGACAGCCCCAAGAGACCCAGTACTTC. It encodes CASSQGRQPQETQYF.

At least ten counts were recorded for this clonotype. This CDR3 is CASSTSGSSETQYF. The DNA for the CDR3 is TGCGCCAGCAGCACAAGCGGGAGCTCGGAGACCCAGTACTTC. The V gene is TRBV5-1, the J gene TRBJ2-5; TRBD2 aligns across 8 bases. Looked up from germline, CDR1 is SGHRS and CDR2 is YFSETQ. CDR3 length equals 14 residues. V shed 4 bases, J shed 5 bases, and the junction held 7 bases outside the gene matches.

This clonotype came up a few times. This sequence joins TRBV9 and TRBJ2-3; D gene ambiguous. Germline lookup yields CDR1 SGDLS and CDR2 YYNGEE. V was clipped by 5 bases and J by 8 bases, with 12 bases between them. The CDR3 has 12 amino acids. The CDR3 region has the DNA TGTGCCAGCAGTGCCACGTTAGGTACGCAGTATTTT. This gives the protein CASSATLGTQYF.

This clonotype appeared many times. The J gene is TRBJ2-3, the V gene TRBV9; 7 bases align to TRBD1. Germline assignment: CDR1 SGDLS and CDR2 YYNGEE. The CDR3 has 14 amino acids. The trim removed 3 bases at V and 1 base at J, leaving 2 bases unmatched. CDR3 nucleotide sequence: TGTGCCAGCAGCGCGGGACAGCGCACAGATACGCAGTATTTT. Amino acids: CASSAGQRTDTQYF.

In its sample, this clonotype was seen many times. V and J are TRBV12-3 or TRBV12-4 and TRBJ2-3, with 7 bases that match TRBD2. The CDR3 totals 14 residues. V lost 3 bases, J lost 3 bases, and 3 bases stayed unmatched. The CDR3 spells CASSFAGRTDTQYF. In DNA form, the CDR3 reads TGTGCCAGCAGTTTCGCCGGGAGGACAGATACGCAGTATTTT.

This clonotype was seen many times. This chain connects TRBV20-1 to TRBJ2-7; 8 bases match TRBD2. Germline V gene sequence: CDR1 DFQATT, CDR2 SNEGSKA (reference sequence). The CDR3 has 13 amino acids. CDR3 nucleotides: TGCAGCTACCAAGCGGGAGAGGCGCACGAGCAGTACTTC. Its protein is CSYQAGEAHEQYF.

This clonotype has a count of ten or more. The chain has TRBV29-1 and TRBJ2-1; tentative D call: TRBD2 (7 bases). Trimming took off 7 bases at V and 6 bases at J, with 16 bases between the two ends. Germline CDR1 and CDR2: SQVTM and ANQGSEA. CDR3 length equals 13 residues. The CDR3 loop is CSAREGGGNEQFF. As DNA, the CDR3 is TGCAGCGCCAGGGAGGGGGGCGGCAATGAGCAGTTCTTC.

CDR3 sequence (DNA): TGTGCCAGCAGCTTGGGGGGTCGCAGGGAGTACGAGCAGTACGTC. It yields the protein CASSLGGRREYEQYV. V is TRBV5-5 and J is TRBJ2-7; D might be TRBD1 or TRBD2, each matching 5 bases. Germline-derived CDR1 and CDR2 are SGHKS and YYEKEE (reference sequence). The V gene lost 0 bases and the J gene lost 4 bases, with 14 bases spanning the gap. This CDR3 has 15 amino acids.

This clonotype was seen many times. CDR3 sequence reads: CASRGSSYEQYF. CDR3 DNA: TGTGCCAGCAGGGGGAGCTCCTACGAGCAGTACTTC. The rearrangement uses TRBV12-3 or TRBV12-4 and TRBJ2-7; possibly TRBD2 for D (5 bases). Between the trimmed V and J ends, which lost 6 bases and 0 bases, there was a span of 6 bases. This CDR3 comprises 12 residues.

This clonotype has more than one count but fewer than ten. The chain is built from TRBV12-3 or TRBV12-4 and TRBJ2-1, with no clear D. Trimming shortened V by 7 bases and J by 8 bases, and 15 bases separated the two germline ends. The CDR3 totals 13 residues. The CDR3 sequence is CASTYTEGDEQFF. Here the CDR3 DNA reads TGTGCCAGCACCTACACGGAAGGTGATGAGCAGTTCTTC.